A single sample is the source of the 14 T cell receptor beta chains below, sequenced in a study of blood T cell repertoires in COVID-19. Profiled with immunoSEQ multiplex PCR; TCRdb holds only in-frame clones, not every one. The data show 150,000 to 200,000 clones, 80% to 85% seen once. Sequenced input: peripheral blood. All receptors derive from a woman aged 30 to 39 with acute or convalescent COVID-19.

This clone was recorded a few times. The chain carries TRBV30 and TRBJ2-7; the match to TRBD1 covers 12 bases. The CDR3 consists of 14 residues. Trimming took 5 bases from V and 6 from J; bases not matched to a gene: 8. Germline CDR1 is GTSNPN and CDR2 is SVGIG (reference sequence). As DNA, the CDR3 is TGTGCCTGGGTGCCGGGACAGGGGGCTCGCGAGCAGTACTTC. Amino acid sequence: CAWVPGQGAREQYF. Based on the CDR3 plus reference TRBV30 and TRBJ2-7, the full variable domain is SQTIHQWPATLVQPVGSPLSLECTVEGTSNPNLYWYRQAAGRGLQLLFYSVGIGQISSEVPQNLSASRPQDRQFILSSKKLLLSDSGFYLCAWVPGQGAREQYFGPGTRLTVT.

This chain links TRBV6-5 with TRBJ2-3; 7 bases line up with TRBD1. V was clipped by 7 bases and J by 2 bases; unmatched bases: 9. The V gene's germline CDR1 is MNHEY and CDR2 SVGAGI. The CDR3 is 15 amino acids. The CDR3 region is CASISGDSHTDTQYF. The CDR3 DNA follows: TGTGCCAGCATAAGTGGGGACAGCCACACAGATACGCAGTATTTT.

This chain joins TRBV24-1 and TRBJ2-7; tentatively, D is TRBD1 (5 bases). This CDR3 has 13 residues. Between the trimmed V and J ends, which lost 4 bases and 2 bases, there was a span of 8 bases. Germline loops: CDR1 KGHDR, CDR2 SFDVKD. The CDR3 nucleotides are TGTGCCACCAGTGACACAGGCACCTACGAGCAGTACTTC. It encodes CATSDTGTYEQYF.

The gene calls are TRBV4-1 and TRBJ2-7, with 11 bases aligning to TRBD2. Germline V lookup: CDR1 MGHRA, CDR2 YSYEKL. The CDR3 length is 15 residues. The V gene end was trimmed by 6 bases and the J gene end by 0 bases; junction bases not matched to a gene: 4. The CDR3 spells CASSSSGGRSYEQYF. CDR3 nucleotides: TGCGCCAGCAGTTCTAGCGGGGGGCGCTCCTACGAGCAGTACTTC.

This rearrangement joins TRBV9 to TRBJ1-1; TRBD1 is a possible D gene (6 bases). This CDR3 has 15 residues. Germline V lookup: CDR1 SGDLS, CDR2 YYNGEE. V was clipped by 4 bases and J by 3 bases, with 16 bases between them. CDR3 nucleotide sequence: TGTGCCAGCAGCCCCCAGGGGTTCGGGTACACTGAAGCTTTCTTT. It encodes CASSPQGFGYTEAFF.

In nucleotides, the CDR3 is TGTGCCAGCAGCTTAGCGTTCCCGGGGGTTAAGAATGGGCGGGGGCAAGAGACCCAGTACTTC. This codes for CASSLAFPGVKNGRGQETQYF. The chain recombines TRBV7-2 with TRBJ2-5; 7 bases are shared with TRBD2. With 0 bases clipped from V and 2 bases from J, the junction kept 21 bases outside the gene matches. CDR3 length: 21 residues. CDR1 and CDR2 from the germline V gene are SGHTA and FQGNSA.

V is TRBV11-2 and J is TRBJ2-7, with 10 bases that match TRBD2. The V gene's germline CDR1 is SGHAT and CDR2 FQNNGV. The CDR3 sequence is 16 residues long. Trimming took 1 base from V and 4 from J; bases not matched to a gene: 7. CDR3 loop: CASSLAASGSVYEQYF. The CDR3 DNA sequence: TGTGCCAGCAGCTTAGCGGCTAGCGGGAGTGTATACGAGCAGTACTTC.

The J gene is TRBJ1-3, the V gene TRBV7-2, with D perhaps TRBD1 (5 bases). The CDR3 runs to 15 residues. V was pared by 8 bases and J by 5 bases, with 19 bases between. The V gene's germline CDR1 is SGHTA and CDR2 FQGNSA. The CDR3 sequence is CASGSWGGNRNTIYF. CDR3 DNA sequence: TGTGCCAGCGGATCCTGGGGGGGGAATCGAAACACCATATATTTT.

This clone was seen once. V usage is TRBV15 and J usage is TRBJ1-2, with 8 positions matching TRBD1. The CDR3 sequence is 16 residues long. V lost 1 base, J lost 4 bases, and 8 bases stayed unmatched. The germline V gene encodes CDR1 LNHNV and CDR2 YYDKDF (reference sequence). CDR3 in DNA: TGTGCCACCAGCAGAGGTCGACCAGGGGGCCCCTATGGCTACACCTTC. The encoded protein is CATSRGRPGGPYGYTF.

V and J are TRBV7-2 and TRBJ2-1, with 9 bases that match TRBD2. The CDR3 has 15 residues. The V gene end was trimmed by 5 bases and the J gene end by 4 bases; junction bases not matched to a gene: 6. CDR1 and CDR2 (germline): SGHTA, FQGNSA. Here the CDR3 reads CASSPPGLAYNEQFF. The CDR3 DNA reads as TGTGCCAGCAGCCCTCCCGGACTAGCGTACAATGAGCAGTTCTTC.

This chain joins TRBV4-1 and TRBJ1-2, with 8 bases lining up with TRBD1. Germline lookup yields CDR1 MGHRA and CDR2 YSYEKL. J gave up 2 bases and V 0 bases, and 8 bases lay outside the gene matches. The CDR3 is 17 amino acids. In DNA, the CDR3 is TGCGCCAGCAGCCAAGAAAGGTTAGGGGACAGGAACTATGGCTACACCTTC. It encodes CASSQERLGDRNYGYTF.

The V and J genes are TRBV27 and TRBJ2-7; TRBD2 matches at 8 bases. Germline V lookup: CDR1 MNHEY, CDR2 SMNVEV (reference sequence). This CDR3 has 14 amino acids. V gave up 6 bases and J gave up 3 bases; unmatched junction bases: 7. The DNA of the CDR3 is TGTGCCAGCAGAACCCAAAGCGGGGGCTACGAGCAGTACTTC. It yields the protein CASRTQSGGYEQYF.

The chain joins TRBV28 to TRBJ2-7, with D perhaps TRBD2 (7 bases). V was shortened by 2 bases and J by 2 bases, with 10 bases between the two germline ends. Germline V lookup: CDR1 MDHEN, CDR2 SYDVKM. The CDR3 is made up of 14 amino acids. This chain's CDR3 is CASSLGGATYEQYF. Here the CDR3 DNA reads TGTGCCAGCAGTTTAGGGGGGGCGACCTACGAGCAGTACTTC.

This chain connects TRBV10-3 to TRBJ2-2; 7 nucleotides align to TRBD1. V lost 8 bases and J lost 5; bases outside the gene matches: 8. Germline V gene data show CDR1 as ENHRY and CDR2 as SYGVKD. This CDR3 is 14 amino acids long. CDR3 DNA sequence: TGTGCCATCCCCAGGGGGACATTGACCGGGGAGCTGTTTTTT. This translates into CAIPRGTLTGELFF.